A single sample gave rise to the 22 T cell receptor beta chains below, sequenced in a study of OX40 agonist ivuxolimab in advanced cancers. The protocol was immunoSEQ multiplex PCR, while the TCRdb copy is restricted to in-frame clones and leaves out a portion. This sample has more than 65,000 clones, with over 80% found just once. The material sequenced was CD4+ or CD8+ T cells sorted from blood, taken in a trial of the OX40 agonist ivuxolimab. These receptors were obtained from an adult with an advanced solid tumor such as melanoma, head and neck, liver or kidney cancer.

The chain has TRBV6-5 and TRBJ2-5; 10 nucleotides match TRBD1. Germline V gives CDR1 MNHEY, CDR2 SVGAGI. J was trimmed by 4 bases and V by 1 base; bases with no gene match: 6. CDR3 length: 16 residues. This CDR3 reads CASSYWGTGAIETQYF. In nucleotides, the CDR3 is TGTGCCAGCAGTTACTGGGGGACAGGGGCCATAGAGACCCAGTACTTC.

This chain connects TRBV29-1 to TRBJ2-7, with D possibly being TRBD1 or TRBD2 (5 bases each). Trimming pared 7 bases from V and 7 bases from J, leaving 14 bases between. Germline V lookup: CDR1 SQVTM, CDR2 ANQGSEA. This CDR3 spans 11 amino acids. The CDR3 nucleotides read TGCAGCGGAGAAGTGGGGGTTGAGCAGTACTTC. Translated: CSGEVGVEQYF.

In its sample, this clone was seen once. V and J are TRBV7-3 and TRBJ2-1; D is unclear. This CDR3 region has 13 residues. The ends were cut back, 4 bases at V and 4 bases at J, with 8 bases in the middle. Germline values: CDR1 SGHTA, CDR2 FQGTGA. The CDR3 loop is CASSSTLYNEQFF. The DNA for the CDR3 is TGTGCCAGCAGCTCGACACTTTACAATGAGCAGTTCTTC.

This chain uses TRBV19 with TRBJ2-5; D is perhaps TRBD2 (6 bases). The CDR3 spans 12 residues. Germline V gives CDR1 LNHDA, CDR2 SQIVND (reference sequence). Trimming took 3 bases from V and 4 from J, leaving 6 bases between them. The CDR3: CASSMGGETQYF. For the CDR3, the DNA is TGTGCCAGTAGTATGGGGGGAGAGACCCAGTACTTC.

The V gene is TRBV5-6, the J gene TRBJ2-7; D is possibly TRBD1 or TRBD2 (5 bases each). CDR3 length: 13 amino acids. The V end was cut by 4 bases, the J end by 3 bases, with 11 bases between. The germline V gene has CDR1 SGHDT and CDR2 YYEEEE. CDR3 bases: TGTGCCAGCAGCCTGGGGGACCACTACGAGCAGTACTTC. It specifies CASSLGDHYEQYF.

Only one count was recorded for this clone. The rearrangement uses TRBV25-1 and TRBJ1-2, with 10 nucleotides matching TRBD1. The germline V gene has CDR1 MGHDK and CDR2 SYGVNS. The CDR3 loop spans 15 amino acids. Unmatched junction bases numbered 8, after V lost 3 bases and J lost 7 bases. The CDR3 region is CASSEGTGVYIGYTF. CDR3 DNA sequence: TGTGCCAGCAGTGAGGGGACAGGGGTTTATATTGGCTACACCTTC.

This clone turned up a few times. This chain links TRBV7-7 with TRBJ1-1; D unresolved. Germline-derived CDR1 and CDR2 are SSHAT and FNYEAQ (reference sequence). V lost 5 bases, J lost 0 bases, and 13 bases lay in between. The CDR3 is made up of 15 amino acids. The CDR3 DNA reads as TGTGCCAGCAGCCCGTCTCCGGGGATGAACACTGAAGCTTTCTTT. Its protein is CASSPSPGMNTEAFF.

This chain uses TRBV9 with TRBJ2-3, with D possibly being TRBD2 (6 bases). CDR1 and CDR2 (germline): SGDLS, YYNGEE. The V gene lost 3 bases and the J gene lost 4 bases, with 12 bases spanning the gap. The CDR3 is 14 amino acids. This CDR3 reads CASSDPGGADTQYF. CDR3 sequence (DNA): TGTGCCAGCAGCGACCCCGGGGGTGCAGATACGCAGTATTTT.

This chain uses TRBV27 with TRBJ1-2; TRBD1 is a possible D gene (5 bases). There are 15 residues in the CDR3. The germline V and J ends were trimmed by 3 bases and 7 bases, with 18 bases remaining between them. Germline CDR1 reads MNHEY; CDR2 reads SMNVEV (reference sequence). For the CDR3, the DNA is TGTGCCAGCAGTTTCGGAAACTTGGGGGGGGTTGGCTACACCTTC. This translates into CASSFGNLGGVGYTF.

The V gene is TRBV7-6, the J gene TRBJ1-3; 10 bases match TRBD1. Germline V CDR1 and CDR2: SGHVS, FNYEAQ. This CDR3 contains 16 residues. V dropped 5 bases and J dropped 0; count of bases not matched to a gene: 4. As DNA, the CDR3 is TGTGCCAGCAGCCCAGGGACAGGGGTCTCTGGAAACACCATATATTTT. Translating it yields CASSPGTGVSGNTIYF.

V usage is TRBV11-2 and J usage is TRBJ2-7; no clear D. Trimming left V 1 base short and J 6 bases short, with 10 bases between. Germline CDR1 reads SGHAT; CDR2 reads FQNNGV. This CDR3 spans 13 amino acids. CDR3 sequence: CASSLGSLGEQYF. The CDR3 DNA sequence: TGTGCCAGCAGCTTAGGCTCTCTTGGCGAGCAGTACTTC.

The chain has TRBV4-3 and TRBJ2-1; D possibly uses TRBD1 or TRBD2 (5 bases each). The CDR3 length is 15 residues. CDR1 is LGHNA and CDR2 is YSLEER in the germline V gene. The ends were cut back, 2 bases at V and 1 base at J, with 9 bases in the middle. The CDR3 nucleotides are TGCGCCAGCAGCCAATTGAGGGGATCCTACAATGAGCAGTTCTTC. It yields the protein CASSQLRGSYNEQFF.

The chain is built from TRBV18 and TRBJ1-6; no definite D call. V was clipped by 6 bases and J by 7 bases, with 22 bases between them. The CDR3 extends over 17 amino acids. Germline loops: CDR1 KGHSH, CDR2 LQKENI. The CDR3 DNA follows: TGTGCCAGCTCCCTCGGTCCACCCGGGTGGATCAATTCACCCCTCCACTTT. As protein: CASSLGPPGWINSPLHF.

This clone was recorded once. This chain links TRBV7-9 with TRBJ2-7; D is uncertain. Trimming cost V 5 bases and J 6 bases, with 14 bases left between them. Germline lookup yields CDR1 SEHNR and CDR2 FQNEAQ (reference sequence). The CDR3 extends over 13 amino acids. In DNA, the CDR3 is TGTGCCAGCAGCCCCGACGAGTACGGCGAGCAGTACTTC. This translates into CASSPDEYGEQYF.

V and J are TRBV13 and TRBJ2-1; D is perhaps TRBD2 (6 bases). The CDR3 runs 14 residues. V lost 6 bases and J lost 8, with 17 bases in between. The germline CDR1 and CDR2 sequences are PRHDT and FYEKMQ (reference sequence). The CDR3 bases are TGTGCCAGCAGGGAAAAGACTAGTACACATGAGCAGTTCTTC. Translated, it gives CASREKTSTHEQFF.

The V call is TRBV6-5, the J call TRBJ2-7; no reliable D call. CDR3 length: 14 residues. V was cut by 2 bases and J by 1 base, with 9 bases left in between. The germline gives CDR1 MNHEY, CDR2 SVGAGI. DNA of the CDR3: TGTGCCAGCAGTTACCCGACCGCATCCTACGAGCAGTACTTC. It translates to CASSYPTASYEQYF.

The CDR3 sequence: CASSVGGTSSGEQYF. The CDR3 region has the DNA TGTGCCAGTAGTGTGGGGGGGACTAGCTCTGGTGAGCAGTACTTC. This rearrangement joins TRBV19 to TRBJ2-7, with 9 nucleotides matching TRBD2. From germline, CDR1 is LNHDA and CDR2 SQIVND (reference sequence). V lost 5 bases, J lost 7 bases, and 12 bases stayed unmatched. The CDR3 extends over 15 amino acids.

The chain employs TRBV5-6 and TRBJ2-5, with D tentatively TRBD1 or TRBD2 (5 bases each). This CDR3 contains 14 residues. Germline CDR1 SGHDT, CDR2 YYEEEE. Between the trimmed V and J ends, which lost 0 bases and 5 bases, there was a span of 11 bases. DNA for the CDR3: TGTGCCAGCAGCTTGGTGGGGGAAGGGGAGACCCAGTACTTC. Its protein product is CASSLVGEGETQYF.

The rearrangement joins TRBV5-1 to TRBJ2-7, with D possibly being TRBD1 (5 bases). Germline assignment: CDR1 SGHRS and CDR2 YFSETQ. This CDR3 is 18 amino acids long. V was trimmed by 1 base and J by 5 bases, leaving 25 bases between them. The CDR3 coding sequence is TGCGCCAGCAGCTTGTTTCGCCGAGCTATTCCAGGGTTAGACGAGCAGTACTTC. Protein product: CASSLFRRAIPGLDEQYF.

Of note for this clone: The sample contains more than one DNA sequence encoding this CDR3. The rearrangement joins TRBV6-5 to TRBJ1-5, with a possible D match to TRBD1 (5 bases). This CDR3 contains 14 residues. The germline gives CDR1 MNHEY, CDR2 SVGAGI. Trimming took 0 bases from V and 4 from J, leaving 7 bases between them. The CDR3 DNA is TGTGCCAGCAGTTACTCCGGGGGGAATCAGCCCCAGCATTTT. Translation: CASSYSGGNQPQHF.

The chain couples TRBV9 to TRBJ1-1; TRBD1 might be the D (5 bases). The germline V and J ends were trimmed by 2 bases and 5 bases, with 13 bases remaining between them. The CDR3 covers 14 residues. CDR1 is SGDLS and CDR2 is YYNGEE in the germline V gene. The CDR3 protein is CASSVDSLTTEAFF. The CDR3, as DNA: TGTGCCAGCAGCGTCGACAGCCTAACAACTGAAGCTTTCTTT. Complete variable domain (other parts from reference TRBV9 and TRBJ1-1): DSGVTQTPKHLITATGQRVTLRCSPRSGDLSVYWYQQSLDQGLQFLIQYYNGEERAKGNILERFSAQQFPDLHSELNLSSLELGDSALYFCASSVDSLTTEAFFGQGTRLTVV.

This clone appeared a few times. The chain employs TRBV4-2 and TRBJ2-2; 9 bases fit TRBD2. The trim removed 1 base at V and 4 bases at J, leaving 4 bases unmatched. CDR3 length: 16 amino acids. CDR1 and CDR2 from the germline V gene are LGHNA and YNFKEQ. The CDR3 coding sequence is TGTGCCAGCAGCCAAGTAGCGGGGGACGGCACCGGGGAGCTGTTTTTT. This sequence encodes CASSQVAGDGTGELFF.